A single sample is the source of the 27 T cell receptor beta chains below, sequenced in a study of cytomegalovirus exposure and HLA in healthy donors. The primer mix had 60 Vbeta and 13 Jbeta primers. The data were produced by immunoSEQ multiplex PCR, yet TCRdb's version contains in-frame clones alone and is incomplete. The profile covers 150,000 to 200,000 clones, with about three quarters appearing a single time and 5% to 8% taken by the ten largest. Sequenced sample: PBMCs. The receptors originated from a man aged 35 to 55 in good health and CMV-seropositive.

This sequence joins TRBV10-3 and TRBJ1-5; D is ambiguous. Trimming pared 5 bases from V and 8 bases from J, leaving 22 bases between. The CDR3 extends over 16 amino acids. From germline, CDR1 is ENHRY and CDR2 SYGVKD. CDR3 amino acids: CAISYLEGVKVEPQHF. The CDR3 nucleotides read TGTGCCATCAGTTACCTTGAAGGAGTAAAGGTTGAGCCCCAGCATTTT.

V usage is TRBV2 and J usage is TRBJ1-4; 7 positions match TRBD1. The CDR3 spans 14 residues. Germline CDR1 SNHLY, CDR2 FYNNEI. The V and J ends lost 8 bases and 4 bases, in that order; junction bases with no gene match: 7. DNA for the CDR3: TGTGCCAGCTCCCTTGACAGGGTTAATGAAAAACTGTTTTTT. It codes for CASSLDRVNEKLFF.

J is TRBJ1-3 and V is TRBV2; D unresolved. The CDR3 runs 14 residues. Deletions cut 1 base from V and 2 bases from J, with 6 bases between. From germline, CDR1 is SNHLY and CDR2 FYNNEI. The CDR3 is CASSEGLAGNTIYF. In DNA form, the CDR3 reads TGTGCCAGCAGTGAAGGATTAGCTGGAAACACCATATATTTT.

The chain couples TRBV11-3 to TRBJ2-5, with 9 bases identical to TRBD2. CDR1 and CDR2 from the germline V gene are SGHNT and YENEEA. With 5 bases clipped from V and 3 bases from J, the junction kept 7 bases outside the gene matches. The CDR3 has 15 residues. CDR3 nucleotides: TGTGCCAGCAGCGCTTCCGGGACTAGCAAAGAGACCCAGTACTTC. This sequence encodes CASSASGTSKETQYF.

V usage is TRBV4-2 and J usage is TRBJ1-2; no clear D. Germline CDR1 is LGHNA and CDR2 is YNFKEQ. V dropped 2 bases and J dropped 2 bases, with 12 bases sitting between them. CDR3 length: 15 amino acids. CDR3 loop: CASSQYLQNNYGYTF. The CDR3 DNA reads as TGTGCCAGCAGCCAATACTTACAGAACAACTATGGCTACACCTTC.

The chain recombines TRBV19 with TRBJ1-2; 8 bases match TRBD1. Per the germline V gene, CDR1 is LNHDA and CDR2 is SQIVND (reference sequence). V lost 3 bases to trimming and J lost 2 bases; unmatched junction nucleotides: 5. CDR3 length: 15 residues. CDR3 sequence: CASSMTGAVNYGYTF. DNA for the CDR3: TGTGCCAGTAGTATGACAGGGGCGGTGAACTATGGCTACACCTTC. Looking up the rest from reference TRBV19 and TRBJ1-2 gives the full variable domain: DGGITQSPKYLFRKEGQNVTLSCEQNLNHDAMYWYRQDPGQGLRLIYYSQIVNDFQKGDIAEGYSVSREKKESFPLTVTSAQKNPTAFYLCASSMTGAVNYGYTFGSGTRLTVV.

In its sample, this clone was seen once. This sequence joins TRBV10-1 and TRBJ2-7, with D possibly matching TRBD2 (6 bases). V lost 0 bases to trimming and J lost 6 bases, with 15 bases between them. The CDR3 contains 15 residues. Germline V gives CDR1 WNHNN, CDR2 SYGVQD (reference sequence). CDR3 loop: CASSESAGGTGEQYF. DNA of the CDR3: TGCGCCAGCAGTGAGTCGGCCGGGGGTACCGGCGAGCAGTACTTC.

This clone was counted a single time. V and J are TRBV7-2 and TRBJ1-2; no clear D. The ends were cut back, 3 bases at V and 8 bases at J, with 13 bases in the middle. The germline V gene encodes CDR1 SGHTA and CDR2 FQGNSA. CDR3 size: 13 residues. This CDR3 is CASSLRPREGYTF. The CDR3 DNA reads TGTGCCAGCAGCTTGAGGCCGAGGGAAGGCTACACCTTC.

The J gene is TRBJ2-3, the V gene TRBV27; D unclear. The CDR3 length is 15 residues. The germline CDR1 and CDR2 sequences are MNHEY and SMNVEV (reference sequence). V was trimmed by 5 bases and J by 1 base, leaving 13 bases between them. CDR3 coding DNA: TGTGCCAGCAGTCTCCACCGCTACCGCACAGATACGCAGTATTTT. Its protein product is CASSLHRYRTDTQYF.

This chain links TRBV7-9 with TRBJ2-5; no firm D call. The CDR3 extends over 12 amino acids. V was pared by 2 bases and J by 5 bases, with 6 bases between. CDR1 is SEHNR and CDR2 is FQNEAQ in the germline V gene (reference sequence). The CDR3 sequence: CASSLSVETQYF. Here the CDR3 DNA reads TGTGCCAGCAGCTTATCGGTCGAGACCCAGTACTTC.

The chain uses TRBV28 and TRBJ1-4; weak D call: TRBD1 (6 bases). The V end lost 5 bases, the J end lost 2 bases, and 15 bases lay between the germline ends. Germline V gene sequence: CDR1 MDHEN, CDR2 SYDVKM. The CDR3 totals 16 residues. The CDR3 loop is CASSPGAVFTNEKLFF. In DNA, the CDR3 is TGTGCCAGCAGTCCAGGGGCTGTTTTCACTAATGAAAAACTGTTTTTT.

This clone was seen only once. The rearrangement uses TRBV7-8 and TRBJ1-1; D is uncertain. There are 13 residues in the CDR3. Trimming shortened V by 3 bases and J by 3 bases, and 8 bases separated the two germline ends. The germline CDR1 and CDR2 sequences are SGHVS and FQNEAQ. This CDR3 is CASSFSGDTEAFF. Here the CDR3 DNA reads TGTGCCAGCAGCTTCTCCGGAGACACTGAAGCTTTCTTT.

The V and J genes are TRBV23-1 and TRBJ1-2; maybe TRBD1 (6 bases). TRBV23-1 is flagged as an ORF with uncertain function. Trimming left V 6 bases short and J 0 bases short, with 14 bases between. The CDR3 has 15 residues. CDR3 nucleotide sequence: TGCGCCAGCAGGACCACAGGGCAAGCTAACTATGGCTACACCTTC. The encoded protein is CASRTTGQANYGYTF.

This clone was seen a handful of times. The chain combines TRBV18 with TRBJ2-2; no clear D gene. CDR3 length equals 17 residues. Between the trimmed V and J ends, which lost 3 bases and 0 bases, there was a span of 14 bases. Per the germline V gene, CDR1 is KGHSH and CDR2 is LQKENI. Here the CDR3 reads CASSPLGVSANTGELFF. The DNA for the CDR3 is TGTGCCAGCTCACCTTTGGGCGTGTCGGCGAACACCGGGGAGCTGTTTTTT.

The chain carries TRBV29-1 and TRBJ1-2, with D possibly matching TRBD1 (5 bases). Germline assignment: CDR1 SQVTM and CDR2 ANQGSEA. This CDR3 contains 15 residues. Trimming took 3 bases from V and 8 from J, leaving 22 bases between them. The CDR3 reads CSVEEWAGRREGYTF. In nucleotides, the CDR3 is TGCAGCGTTGAGGAGTGGGCAGGGAGGAGAGAAGGCTACACCTTC.

This sequence joins TRBV19 and TRBJ1-2; 10 nucleotides line up with TRBD1. CDR3 length equals 15 residues. The germline V gene encodes CDR1 LNHDA and CDR2 SQIVND (reference sequence). With 7 bases clipped from V and 4 bases from J, the junction kept 9 bases outside the gene matches. This CDR3 reads CASTRRDRGSYGYTF. In DNA, the CDR3 is TGTGCCAGTACCCGCCGGGACAGGGGTAGCTATGGCTACACCTTC.

The DNA of the CDR3 is TGCGCCAGCAGCGGCGGGTACCAAGAGACCCAGTACTTC. Its translation: CASSGGYQETQYF. The rearrangement links TRBV5-1 to TRBJ2-5; weak D call: TRBD2 (5 bases). The V gene lost 4 bases and the J gene lost 0 bases, with 7 bases spanning the gap. The CDR3 has 13 residues. CDR1 SGHRS and CDR2 YFSETQ come from the germline V gene.

The chain employs TRBV27 and TRBJ2-3; D is undetermined. Trimming left V 3 bases short and J 1 base short, with 8 bases between. This CDR3 comprises 14 residues. Germline-derived CDR1 and CDR2 are MNHEY and SMNVEV (reference sequence). This CDR3 is CASSFLPGTDTQYF. The CDR3 nucleotides are TGTGCCAGCAGTTTTCTCCCTGGCACAGATACGCAGTATTTT.

The rearrangement uses TRBV5-1 and TRBJ1-1, with D perhaps TRBD1 (6 bases). Trimming took off 3 bases at V and 1 base at J, with 10 bases between the two ends. The CDR3 sequence is 14 residues long. Germline-derived CDR1 and CDR2 are SGHRS and YFSETQ. For the CDR3, the DNA is TGCGCCAGCAGCTCACAGGGTACGAACACTGAAGCTTTCTTT. This gives the protein CASSSQGTNTEAFF.

This chain uses TRBV6-5 with TRBJ2-4; TRBD2 might be the D (6 bases). Germline assignment: CDR1 MNHEY and CDR2 SVGAGI. Trimming took off 0 bases at V and 0 bases at J, with 9 bases between the two ends. The CDR3 loop spans 16 amino acids. The CDR3 loop reads CASSYSPGGAKNIQYF. The CDR3 region has the DNA TGTGCCAGCAGTTACTCCCCCGGGGGAGCCAAAAACATTCAGTACTTC.

On this clone: Other DNA sequences from this sample encode an identical CDR3 as well. The V gene is TRBV5-1, the J gene TRBJ2-3; 9 bases match TRBD1. Germline CDR1 SGHRS, CDR2 YFSETQ. V lost 4 bases to trimming and J lost 0 bases; unmatched junction nucleotides: 3. CDR3 length: 15 residues. The CDR3 region has the DNA TGCGCCAGCAGCCTGGGACAGGGAAGCACAGATACGCAGTATTTT. It specifies CASSLGQGSTDTQYF. Combining the CDR3 with reference TRBV5-1 and TRBJ2-3 gives the whole variable domain KAGVTQTPRYLIKTRGQQVTLSCSPISGHRSVSWYQQTPGQGLQFLFEYFSETQRNKGNFPGRFSGRQFSNSRSEMNVSTLELGDSALYLCASSLGQGSTDTQYFGPGTRLTVL.

This chain uses TRBV9 with TRBJ1-3; 8 bases align to TRBD1. CDR1 and CDR2 (germline): SGDLS, YYNGEE. J was trimmed by 0 bases and V by 3 bases; bases with no gene match: 5. The CDR3 covers 16 residues. The CDR3 protein is CASSAGQASSGNTIYF. CDR3 coding DNA: TGTGCCAGCAGCGCGGGACAGGCCAGCTCTGGAAACACCATATATTTT.

The chain recombines TRBV30 with TRBJ2-5; 8 bases line up with TRBD2. The end of the DNA is better explained by TRBJ2-7, so the J call may be wrong. Germline assignment: CDR1 GTSNPN and CDR2 SVGIG (reference sequence). The CDR3 contains 13 residues. The CDR3 region has the DNA TGTGCCTGGCTCACTAGCGGAAACTACGAGCAGTACTTC. Its translation is CAWLTSGNYEQYF.

The rearrangement joins TRBV27 to TRBJ1-1; D is unclear. V lost 5 bases and J 4 bases, leaving 14 bases between the germline ends. The germline V gene encodes CDR1 MNHEY and CDR2 SMNVEV (reference sequence). The CDR3 contains 14 residues. The CDR3 is CASSNSARGTEAFF. The CDR3 nucleotides are TGTGCCAGCAGTAATTCCGCTAGAGGCACTGAAGCTTTCTTT.

The gene calls are TRBV6-5 and TRBJ1-2; D gene unclear. This CDR3 is 12 amino acids long. Germline CDR1 MNHEY, CDR2 SVGAGI. Between the trimmed V and J ends, which lost 6 bases and 5 bases, there was a span of 10 bases. The CDR3 spells CASRYRGYGYTF. The CDR3 nucleotides are TGTGCCAGCAGGTACCGGGGTTATGGCTACACCTTC.

The J gene is TRBJ2-5, the V gene TRBV7-9, with a possible D match to TRBD2 (6 bases). The V and J ends lost 5 bases and 0 bases respectively, with 13 bases between them. The germline V gene encodes CDR1 SEHNR and CDR2 FQNEAQ (reference sequence). This CDR3 has 15 residues. CDR3 amino acids: CASSTRDWDQETQYF. CDR3 DNA sequence: TGTGCCAGCAGCACCAGGGACTGGGACCAAGAGACCCAGTACTTC.

This sequence joins TRBV19 and TRBJ1-3; maybe TRBD1 (6 bases). The CDR3 contains 14 residues. The V end lost 10 bases, the J end lost 0 bases, and 13 bases lay between the germline ends. From germline, CDR1 is LNHDA and CDR2 SQIVND (reference sequence). CDR3 residues: CATGGRNSGNTIYF. Here the CDR3 DNA reads TGTGCCACCGGGGGGCGCAACTCTGGAAACACCATATATTTT.